One sample yielded the 12 T cell receptor beta chains listed below, sequenced in a study of shared clonotypes between healthy human individuals. The naive CD8 fraction comprised CD45RO-negative cells positively selected for CCR7 and excluded terminally differentiated effector memory CD45RA+ cells. The assay was immunoSEQ multiplex PCR, and TCRdb's table has in-frame clones only and misses some. The sample holds around 2,000,000 clones, about 95% seen once. The sample was naive CD8+ T cells sorted from blood. The receptors were sampled from a man in his late teens or twenties in good health.

J is TRBJ1-5 and V is TRBV15, with D maybe TRBD1 (6 bases). The length of the CDR3 is 15 residues. Germline V CDR1 and CDR2: LNHNV, YYDKDF (reference sequence). V was clipped by 3 bases and J by 3 bases, with 12 bases between them. DNA for the CDR3: TGTGCCACCAGCAGTGAAGGACAGTACAATCAGCCCCAGCATTTT. Translated: CATSSEGQYNQPQHF.

The chain couples TRBV11-2 to TRBJ2-5; 12 bases are shared with TRBD2. Germline loops: CDR1 SGHAT, CDR2 FQNNGV. The CDR3 contains 16 residues. Unmatched junction bases numbered 2, after V lost 3 bases and J lost 0 bases. CDR3 sequence (DNA): TGTGCCAGCAGCTTTACTAGCGGGAGGAACCAAGAGACCCAGTACTTC. Residues: CASSFTSGRNQETQYF.

This chain connects TRBV6-5 to TRBJ1-3, with no clear D. The CDR3 loop spans 15 amino acids. V gave up 0 bases and J gave up 9 bases, with 15 bases separating them. CDR1 is MNHEY and CDR2 is SVGAGI in the germline V gene. CDR3 in DNA: TGTGCCAGCAGTTACTCTCGGGAGCTTGTCGCCACCATATATTTT. Residues: CASSYSRELVATIYF.

The chain is built from TRBV7-9 and TRBJ1-2; D is perhaps TRBD1 (6 bases). The V gene lost 6 bases and the J gene lost 1 base, with 12 bases spanning the gap. Germline assignment: CDR1 SEHNR and CDR2 FQNEAQ (reference sequence). This CDR3 is 14 amino acids long. Here the CDR3 DNA reads TGTGCCAGCAGGATGGACAGAGATAACTATGGCTACACCTTC. It yields the protein CASRMDRDNYGYTF.

CDR3 bases: TGTGCCAGCAGGATGACTAGCGGGTTCGCAGATACGCAGTATTTT. It codes for CASRMTSGFADTQYF. The gene calls are TRBV7-9 and TRBJ2-3, with 10 bases matching TRBD2. This CDR3 contains 15 residues. V shed 6 bases, J shed 4 bases, and the junction held 7 bases outside the gene matches. Germline-derived CDR1 and CDR2 are SEHNR and FQNEAQ (reference sequence).

Worth noting for this clone: The sample has other DNA sequences that encode this CDR3 too. This chain links TRBV5-1 with TRBJ2-7; D call uncertain. V was cut by 0 bases and J by 3 bases, with 7 bases left in between. Germline loops: CDR1 SGHRS, CDR2 YFSETQ. The CDR3 is made up of 13 amino acids. The DNA for the CDR3 is TGCGCCAGCAGCTTGGAGGTCGGCTACGAGCAGTACTTC. Its protein is CASSLEVGYEQYF. Full variable domain (remainder filled in from reference TRBV5-1 and TRBJ2-7): KAGVTQTPRYLIKTRGQQVTLSCSPISGHRSVSWYQQTPGQGLQFLFEYFSETQRNKGNFPGRFSGRQFSNSRSEMNVSTLELGDSALYLCASSLEVGYEQYFGPGTRLTVT.

The rearrangement uses TRBV15 and TRBJ2-7, with D unresolved. The V end was cut by 6 bases, the J end by 0 bases, with 9 bases between. The CDR3 has 13 residues. Germline CDR1 LNHNV, CDR2 YYDKDF (reference sequence). CDR3 in amino acids: CATSGIRSYEQYF. The DNA of the CDR3 is TGTGCCACCAGTGGGATCCGCTCCTACGAGCAGTACTTC.

As to this clone: The sample has other DNA sequences that encode this CDR3 too. This chain links TRBV6-1 with TRBJ2-7; D not certain. Trimming removed 1 base from V and 2 bases from J, with 6 bases in between. CDR1 and CDR2 from the germline V gene are MNHNS and SASEGT. The CDR3 runs to 13 residues. CDR3 residues: CASSEGKTYEQYF. CDR3 DNA: TGTGCCAGCAGTGAAGGCAAGACCTACGAGCAGTACTTC.

The V and J genes are TRBV27 and TRBJ2-7; possibly TRBD1 or TRBD2 for D (5 bases each). Germline lookup yields CDR1 MNHEY and CDR2 SMNVEV (reference sequence). CDR3 length: 14 residues. Trimming left V 6 bases short and J 3 bases short, with 15 bases between. CDR3 coding DNA: TGTGCCAGCAGCCCGGGACCCTGGGGCTACGAGCAGTACTTC. Protein sequence: CASSPGPWGYEQYF.

The chain links TRBV15 to TRBJ2-2, with no clear D. The CDR3 runs 15 residues. Germline V gene data show CDR1 as LNHNV and CDR2 as YYDKDF (reference sequence). V lost 0 bases and J lost 0, with 5 bases in between. The CDR3 spells CATSRDVANTGELFF. CDR3 nucleotide sequence: TGTGCCACCAGCAGAGATGTGGCGAACACCGGGGAGCTGTTTTTT.

The V call is TRBV14, the J call TRBJ2-1; 9 bases line up with TRBD1. The ends lost 0 bases at V and 2 bases at J; junction bases unmatched: 2. Per germline, CDR1 SGHDN and CDR2 FVKESK. The CDR3 has 16 residues. This CDR3 reads CASSQDDRGTYNEQFF. In DNA, the CDR3 is TGTGCCAGCAGCCAAGATGACAGGGGGACCTACAATGAGCAGTTCTTC.

Concerning this clone: Other DNA variants within this sample encode the same CDR3. V gene TRBV20-1 combines with J gene TRBJ2-7; possibly TRBD1 or TRBD2 for D (5 bases each). Germline V CDR1 and CDR2: DFQATT, SNEGSKA (reference sequence). The CDR3 is 11 amino acids. V was clipped by 3 bases and J by 5 bases, with 8 bases between them. This CDR3 reads CSASEGHEQYF. DNA for the CDR3: TGCAGTGCTAGCGAGGGGCACGAGCAGTACTTC.